A selection of T cell receptor beta chains follows, all from one sample in a study of T-cell reconstitution after alpha-beta-depleted transplantation in children. Each CDR3 protein is one row after TCRdb ran MiXCR on the PCR reads. The sample has 350,000 to 500,000 distinct CDR3 sequences, 43% seen once. This specimen consisted of PBMCs, obtained before TCRalphabeta/CD19-depleted stem cell transplant. These receptors originate from a girl aged 2 to 9 with aplastic anemia, due to receive a stem cell transplant. Both conserved end residues are part of each CDR3. D genes are given only for firm matches. Only some rows state a clone size, as once, few, many or a class for expanded clones.

>NA|TRBJ2-6|NA|TRBV29-1
TGCAGCGTTGAAGAGACGACTCCAAAAGTCTCTGGGGCCAACGTCCTGACTTTC
CSVEETTPKVSGANVLTF
>NA|TRBJ1-5|few|TRBV5-5
TGTGCCAGCAGCTTGGAGGGCGGGCGAGGACCCCAGCATTTT
CASSLEGGRGPQHF
>TRBD1|TRBJ1-6|NA|TRBV12-3/TRBV12-4
TGTGCCAGCAGTTTCCCGGGCAGGGGGCGAGGTTCACCCCTCCACTTT
CASSFPGRGRGSPLHF
>NA|TRBJ2-2|few|TRBV6-6
TGTGCCAGCAGTTCCGGCTCTTGGGAGCTGTTTTTT
CASSSGSWELFF
>TRBD2|TRBJ2-1|NA|TRBV20-1
TGCAGTGCTCCCCTGAGCGGGGGGTACTACAATGAGCAGTTCTTC
CSAPLSGGYYNEQFF
>TRBD2|TRBJ2-1|many|TRBV5-1
TGCGCCAGCAGCTTGACTAGCGGGAGCAATGAGCAGTTCTTC
CASSLTSGSNEQFF
>NA|TRBJ2-7|many|TRBV28
TGTGCCAGCAGAACAAGACAGAAACCCTACGAGCAGTACTTC
CASRTRQKPYEQYF
>NA|TRBJ2-7|many|TRBV10-3
TGTGCCATCAGTGAGTCGAAGGCCCACTCCTACGAGCAGTACTTC
CAISESKAHSYEQYF
>NA|TRBJ1-5|NA|TRBV20-1
TGCAGTGCTAGAGATGGGGCTCATAGCAATCAGCCCCAGCATTTT
CSARDGAHSNQPQHF
>NA|TRBJ2-3|NA|TRBV7-3
TGTGCCAGCAGCTTAACGGCAGGGACTAGCACAGATACGCAGTATTTT
CASSLTAGTSTDTQYF
>NA|TRBJ2-7|NA|TRBV6-1
TGTGCCAGCAGTGAAGCGTTAACCTACTACGAGCAGTACTTC
CASSEALTYYEQYF
>TRBD1|TRBJ2-7|NA|TRBV7-2
TGTGCCAGCAGCTTAGGCCCTTCCGGGACAGGACCCTACGAGCAGTACTTC
CASSLGPSGTGPYEQYF
>NA|TRBJ2-7|few|TRBV7-2
TGTGCCAGCAGCTCAGCAGGGGGGGCTTACTACGAGCAGTACTTC
CASSSAGGAYYEQYF
>TRBD1|TRBJ1-1|NA|TRBV10-3
TGTGCCATCAGGCCGACAGGGACGAGGGGCACTGAAGCTTTCTTT
CAIRPTGTRGTEAFF
>NA|TRBJ2-3|many|TRBV7-2
TGTGCCAGCAGCTTAGTCTGGCGGGGAAACACAGATACGCAGTATTTT
CASSLVWRGNTDTQYF
>TRBD2|TRBJ2-1|NA|TRBV29-1
TGCAGCGGGTGGGGACTAGTTGAGAATGAGCAGTTCTTC
CSGWGLVENEQFF
>TRBD1|TRBJ1-2|NA|TRBV12-3/TRBV12-4
TGTGCCAGCAGTTTAGCGGCGTGGACAGGGGGCGGTGGCTACACCTTC
CASSLAAWTGGGGYTF
>NA|TRBJ2-4|few|TRBV15
TGTGCCACCAGTGACGGAGAAGCCAAAAACATTCAGTACTTC
CATSDGEAKNIQYF
>NA|TRBJ2-1|NA|TRBV5-1
TGCGCCAGCAGCTTGGAACCAGTTAGCTCCTACAATGAGCAGTTCTTC
CASSLEPVSSYNEQFF
>NA|TRBJ1-1|many|TRBV5-1
TGCGCCAGCAGCTTCGGACAGTCTGAAGCTTTCTTT
CASSFGQSEAFF
>TRBD1|TRBJ1-6|few|TRBV11-1
TGTGCCAGCAGCTTAGAGGGACAGGCTCTTGGAATTCCTCAGAATAATTCACCCCTCCACTTT
CASSLEGQALGIPQNNSPLHF
>NA|TRBJ2-3|NA|TRBV30
TGTGCCTGGGACCCGACCAACACAGATACGCAGTATTTT
CAWDPTNTDTQYF
>NA|TRBJ2-3|many|TRBV10-3
TGTGCCATCAGTGAGGGATTACTTAACACAGATACGCAGTATTTT
CAISEGLLNTDTQYF
>NA|TRBJ2-2|many|TRBV5-1
TGCGCCAGCCGCAAGGGTAGCTTGAACACCGGGGAGCTGTTTTTT
CASRKGSLNTGELFF
>NA|TRBJ1-5|few|TRBV3-1
TGTGCCAGCAGCCAAGGGACCGGTGGCAATCAGCCCCAGCATTTT
CASSQGTGGNQPQHF
>TRBD2|TRBJ2-7|many|TRBV5-1
TGCGCCAGCAGCACCTGGACGTCTACTAGCGGGAATGTCTACGAGCAGTACTTC
CASSTWTSTSGNVYEQYF
>TRBD2|TRBJ2-5|NA|TRBV11-2
TGTGCCAGCAGCCTTGGACTAGCGGGGGATCTTGAGACCCAGTACTTC
CASSLGLAGDLETQYF
>NA|TRBJ2-5|NA|TRBV5-1
TGCGCCAGCAGCTTGGGGGGTTTTCAGGCGCAAGAGACCCAGTACTTC
CASSLGGFQAQETQYF
>NA|TRBJ1-5|many|TRBV12-3/TRBV12-4
TGTGCCAGCAGGACAACAGGGAGCAATCAGCCCCAGCATTTT
CASRTTGSNQPQHF
>NA|TRBJ2-3|NA|TRBV7-9
TGTGCCAGCTCTGGGGTAAATTATGGAGATACGCAGTATTTT
CASSGVNYGDTQYF
>TRBD2|TRBJ2-1|once|TRBV19
TGTGCCAGTAGTATTTTGGCTAGCGGGGGCTACAATGAGCAGTTCTTC
CASSILASGGYNEQFF
>TRBD1|TRBJ2-7|NA|TRBV5-1
TGCGCCAGCAGCTTGGAAACCGGGACAGGGGACGACGAGCAGTACTTC
CASSLETGTGDDEQYF
>NA|TRBJ2-5|many|TRBV20-1
TGCAGTGCTAGTTCCGCGGCCCTACCGACCCAGTACTTC
CSASSAALPTQYF
>NA|TRBJ2-7|NA|TRBV27
TGTGCCAGCAGTTTACAGGGCCCCGGCTTCTACGAGCAGTACTTC
CASSLQGPGFYEQYF
>NA|TRBJ1-2|NA|TRBV2
TGTGCCAGCAGTGAAGCGTACCCCTATGGCTACACCTTC
CASSEAYPYGYTF
>NA|TRBJ1-2|NA|TRBV20-1
TGCAGTGCTAGTCACGGGACCGTATTTAACTATGGCTACACCTTC
CSASHGTVFNYGYTF
>TRBD2|TRBJ2-2|few|TRBV4-2
TGTGCCAGCAGCCGTACAGTGAGCGGGAGGTTGGGCGGGGAGCTGTTTTTT
CASSRTVSGRLGGELFF
>NA|TRBJ2-1|few|TRBV7-2
TGTGCCAGCAGCTCTGCTTGGGTTTCCTACAATGAGCAGTTCTTC
CASSSAWVSYNEQFF
>TRBD1|TRBJ2-2|NA|TRBV18
TGTGCCAGCTCACCACCTTGGACAGGGAAGACCGGGGAGCTGTTTTTT
CASSPPWTGKTGELFF
>TRBD2|TRBJ2-4|NA|TRBV5-1
TGCGCCAGCAGCTCTCCGGGACTAGCGGGAGTGAGGAACATTCAGTACTTC
CASSSPGLAGVRNIQYF
>TRBD1|TRBJ1-4|few|TRBV9
TGTGCCAGCAGCCGAGAGGGACAGCCTGCAACTAATGAAAAACTGTTTTTT
CASSREGQPATNEKLFF